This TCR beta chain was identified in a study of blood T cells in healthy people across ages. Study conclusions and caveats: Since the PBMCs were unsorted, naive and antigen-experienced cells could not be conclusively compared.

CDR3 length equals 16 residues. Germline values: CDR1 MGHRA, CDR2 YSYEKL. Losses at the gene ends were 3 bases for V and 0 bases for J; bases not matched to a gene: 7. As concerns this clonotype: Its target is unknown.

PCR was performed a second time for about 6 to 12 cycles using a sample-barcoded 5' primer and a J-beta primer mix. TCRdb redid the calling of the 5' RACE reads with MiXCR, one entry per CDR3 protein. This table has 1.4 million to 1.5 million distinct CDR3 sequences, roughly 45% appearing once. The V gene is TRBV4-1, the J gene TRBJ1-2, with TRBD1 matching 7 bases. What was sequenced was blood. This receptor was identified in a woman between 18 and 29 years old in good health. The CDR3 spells CASSHLQTGSNYGYTF. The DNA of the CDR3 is TGCGCCAGCAGCCACCTCCAGACAGGGTCTAACTATGGCTACACCTTC.